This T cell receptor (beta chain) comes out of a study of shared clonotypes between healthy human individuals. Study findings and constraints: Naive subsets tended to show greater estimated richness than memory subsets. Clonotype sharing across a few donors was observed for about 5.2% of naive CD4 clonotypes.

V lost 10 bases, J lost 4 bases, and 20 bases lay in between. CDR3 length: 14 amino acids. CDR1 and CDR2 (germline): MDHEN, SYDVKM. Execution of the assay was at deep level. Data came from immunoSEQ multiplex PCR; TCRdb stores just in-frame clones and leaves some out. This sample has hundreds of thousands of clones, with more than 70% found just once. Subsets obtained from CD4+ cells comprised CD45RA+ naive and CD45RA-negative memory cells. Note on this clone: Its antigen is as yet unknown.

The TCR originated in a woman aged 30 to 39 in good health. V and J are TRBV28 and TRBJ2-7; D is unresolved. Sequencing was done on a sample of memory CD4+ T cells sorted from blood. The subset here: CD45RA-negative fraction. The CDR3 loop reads CATHSRYQRYEQYF. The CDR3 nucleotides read TGTGCCACCCACTCCAGATACCAGAGATACGAGCAGTACTTC.